These 15 T cell receptor beta chains came from one sample sequenced in a study of cytomegalovirus exposure and HLA in healthy donors. The data were produced by immunoSEQ multiplex PCR, yet TCRdb's version contains in-frame clones alone and is incomplete. The data show just over 65,000 clones, approximately 97% seen once. What was sequenced was PBMCs. The receptors were gathered from a woman under 30 in good health and CMV-seropositive.

The J gene is TRBJ1-2, the V gene TRBV6-6; a weak D match, TRBD1 (6 bases). The CDR3 covers 15 residues. The V end was cut by 5 bases, the J end by 0 bases, with 13 bases between. Per the germline V gene, CDR1 is MNHNY and CDR2 is SVGAGI (reference sequence). CDR3 nucleotide sequence: TGTGCCAGCAGTCTACAGGGTTCAGCTAACTATGGCTACACCTTC. It is translated as CASSLQGSANYGYTF.

A note on this clone: At one boundary the junction diverges from the germline segment, which might be a read error. The same CDR3 is also encoded by other DNA sequences in this sample. The rearrangement uses TRBV29-1 and TRBJ1-5, with 9 bases fitting TRBD1. This CDR3 has 14 residues. From germline, CDR1 is SQVTM and CDR2 ANQGSEA. CDR3 loop: CSVNSGTGNQPQHF. The CDR3 region has the DNA TGCAGCGTTAATTCCGGGACAGGGAATCAACCCCAGCATTTT.

This rearrangement joins TRBV28 to TRBJ2-3; possibly TRBD2 for D (7 bases). The CDR3 runs 13 residues. Between the trimmed V and J ends, which lost 3 bases and 8 bases, there was a span of 12 bases. CDR1 MDHEN and CDR2 SYDVKM come from the germline V gene. CDR3 in amino acids: CASSFYREGTQYF. CDR3 DNA sequence: TGTGCCAGCAGTTTTTACAGGGAGGGTACGCAGTATTTT. The full variable domain, in which reference TRBV28 and TRBJ2-3 provide the parts outside the CDR3, is DVKVTQSSRYLVKRTGEKVFLECVQDMDHENMFWYRQDPGLGLRLIYFSYDVKMKEKGDIPEGYSVSREKKERFSLILESASTNQTSMYLCASSFYREGTQYFGPGTRLTVL.

To note about this clone: One junction end disagrees with the germline gene, perhaps due to a read error. The genes are TRBV6-1 and TRBJ2-5; TRBD1 matches at 8 bases. The CDR3 consists of 13 residues. Germline V gene lookup returns CDR1 MNHNS and CDR2 SASEGT. The DNA of the CDR3 is TGTGTCAGCAGTGCGGACAGGGTGGAGACCCAGTACTTC. Protein product: CVSSADRVETQYF.

This clone showed up just once. The rearrangement uses TRBV28 and TRBJ2-4; maybe TRBD2 (5 bases). The CDR3 consists of 16 residues. CDR1 and CDR2 from the germline V gene are MDHEN and SYDVKM. The germline V and J ends were trimmed by 2 bases and 1 base, with 12 bases remaining between them. The CDR3 DNA sequence: TGTGCCAGCAGTTTAGAGGGCCCGGTGGCCAAAAACATTCAGTACTTC. It encodes CASSLEGPVAKNIQYF.

The CDR3 DNA sequence: TGCGCCAGCAGCTTGGCTAGGTCCGGGACAGCGAACACCGGGGAGCTGTTTTTT. It is translated as CASSLARSGTANTGELFF. This rearrangement joins TRBV5-1 to TRBJ2-2, with 7 bases identical to TRBD1. There are 18 residues in the CDR3. J gave up 0 bases and V 0 bases, and 8 bases lay outside the gene matches. Germline CDR1 is SGHRS and CDR2 is YFSETQ.

This clone was seen once. The chain combines TRBV28 with TRBJ1-4; D is ambiguous. CDR1 MDHEN and CDR2 SYDVKM come from the germline V gene. The CDR3 length is 16 residues. Trimming removed 4 bases from V and 0 bases from J, with 12 bases in between. As DNA, the CDR3 is TGTGCCAGCAGTTACCAACACCTGACAACTAATGAAAAACTGTTTTTT. Encoded protein: CASSYQHLTTNEKLFF.

This chain uses TRBV2 with TRBJ1-2, with 8 bases fitting TRBD1. CDR3 size: 12 residues. Germline V gives CDR1 SNHLY, CDR2 FYNNEI. Trimming took 9 bases from V and 4 from J; bases not matched to a gene: 4. CDR3 in DNA: TGTGCCAGTGGACAGGGCTTCTATGGCTACACCTTC. This sequence encodes CASGQGFYGYTF.

The J gene is TRBJ2-3, the V gene TRBV9; 8 positions match TRBD2. V was clipped by 0 bases and J by 2 bases; unmatched bases: 5. Germline loops: CDR1 SGDLS, CDR2 YYNGEE. This CDR3 region has 16 residues. The CDR3 DNA is TGTGCCAGCAGCGTAGGTCCTAGCGGGCACACAGATACGCAGTATTTT. It is translated as CASSVGPSGHTDTQYF.

The V gene is TRBV5-5, the J gene TRBJ2-1; the match to TRBD2 covers 9 bases. V lost 4 bases to trimming and J lost 1 base; unmatched junction nucleotides: 6. The CDR3 length is 16 residues. From germline, CDR1 is SGHKS and CDR2 YYEKEE (reference sequence). Here the CDR3 DNA reads TGTGCCAGCAGCACGATTAGCGGGAGATCCTACAATGAGCAGTTCTTC. Its protein product is CASSTISGRSYNEQFF.

The sample holds one count of this clone. J is TRBJ1-4 and V is TRBV30, with TRBD1 as a possible D gene (5 bases). In germline, CDR1 is GTSNPN, CDR2 SVGIG (reference sequence). This CDR3 has 15 amino acids. V was pared by 0 bases and J by 7 bases, with 15 bases between. Written as DNA, the CDR3 is TGTGCCTGGAGTGTATCGGCAGGGATGGGTGAAAAACTGTTTTTT. This translates into CAWSVSAGMGEKLFF.

As for this clone: This sample includes further DNA sequences coding for the same CDR3. This rearrangement joins TRBV2 to TRBJ2-1, with 12 bases that match TRBD2. The CDR3 has 18 amino acids. Per the germline V gene, CDR1 is SNHLY and CDR2 is FYNNEI. Germline trimming cut 0 bases from V and 5 bases from J; bases unmatched to any gene: 8. This CDR3 reads CASSEARLAGGKDNEQFF. In DNA, the CDR3 is TGTGCCAGCAGTGAAGCGCGGCTAGCGGGGGGGAAAGACAATGAGCAGTTCTTC.

CDR3: CASSSGVEQYF. The DNA for the CDR3 is TGTGCCAGCAGCTCAGGGGTCGAGCAGTACTTC. V and J are TRBV5-5 and TRBJ2-7; D is possibly TRBD1 (6 bases). This CDR3 contains 11 residues. The germline V gene encodes CDR1 SGHKS and CDR2 YYEKEE (reference sequence). Trimming shortened V by 3 bases and J by 6 bases, and 7 bases separated the two germline ends. Full variable domain (missing parts from reference TRBV5-5 and TRBJ2-7): DAGVTQSPTHLIKTRGQQVTLRCSPISGHKSVSWYQQVLGQGPQFIFQYYEKEERGRGNFPDRFSARQFPNYSSELNVNALLLGDSALYLCASSSGVEQYFGPGTRLTVT.

The rearrangement joins TRBV30 to TRBJ1-3, with D perhaps TRBD1 (6 bases). The CDR3 covers 17 residues. The germline gives CDR1 GTSNPN, CDR2 SVGIG (reference sequence). Trimming stripped 3 bases from V and 3 bases from J, with 21 bases between. CDR3 in amino acids: CAWSLFRGKGGGNTIYF. CDR3 DNA: TGTGCCTGGAGCCTCTTTCGGGGCAAAGGGGGTGGAAACACCATATATTTT.

V usage is TRBV19 and J usage is TRBJ2-1; D gene uncertain. The CDR3 is made up of 13 amino acids. CDR1 and CDR2 (germline): LNHDA, SQIVND (reference sequence). V was cut by 3 bases and J by 2 bases, with 5 bases left in between. CDR3 DNA: TGTGCCAGTAGTATTTCTACCTACAATGAGCAGTTCTTC. It encodes CASSISTYNEQFF.